This TCR beta chain was retrieved from a study of cytomegalovirus exposure and HLA in healthy donors. The wider study: From roughly 180 million T cells, an earlier analysis saw roughly 100 million unique TCR beta sequences.

The CDR3 sequence is 12 residues long. Germline V CDR1 and CDR2: MNHNY, SVGAGI (reference sequence). V was clipped by 5 bases and J by 6 bases; unmatched bases: 4. Vbeta (60) and Jbeta (13) primers were used in the PCR. The repertoire was sequenced with immunoSEQ multiplex PCR; TCRdb's copy has only in-frame clones and lacks some. This table holds under 200,000 clones, more than 70% found once. In this sample, this clone turned up a few times. Its antigen is not identified. General study findings and limits: A later analysis showed TCR association rates differing by HLA locus, peaking at DRB1 and lowest at HLA-C. Rarity characterized most TCR sequences, yet some public TCRs appeared in many donors. TRBV6-2, TRBV6-3 and other indistinguishable V segments were excluded.

This chain joins TRBV6-6 and TRBJ2-7, with 7 positions matching TRBD2. Input material: PBMCs. The TCR sequence derives from a man aged 35 to 55 in good health and CMV-seropositive. The CDR3 bases are TGTGCCAGCAGTCTCGGGACTACCGAGCAGTACTTC. Its translation is CASSLGTTEQYF.